This TCR beta chain emerged from a study of OX40 agonist ivuxolimab in advanced cancers. Whole-study context: An agonistic human IgG2 monoclonal antibody against OX40 (CD134) was given.

V was pared by 2 bases and J by 8 bases, with 11 bases of the junction left unmatched. This CDR3 comprises 15 residues. Germline V gives CDR1 SGHDT, CDR2 YYEEEE. Of note for this clone: Its antigen is currently unknown.

General study points: Some of the nonresponding patients also showed low levels of normalized T-cell clonal expansion.

The protocol was immunoSEQ multiplex PCR, while the TCRdb copy is restricted to in-frame clones and leaves out a portion. The sample has roughly 93,000 clones; about 90% are singletons. The specimen was CD4+ or CD8+ T cells sorted from blood, collected in a trial of the OX40 agonist ivuxolimab. This sequence joins TRBV5-6 and TRBJ1-2, with TRBD1 identical over 8 bases. The sequence was collected from an adult with an advanced solid tumor such as melanoma, head and neck, liver or kidney cancer. The CDR3 here is CASSLNYDRGQGYTF. CDR3 bases: TGTGCCAGCAGCTTAAACTATGACAGGGGTCAGGGCTACACCTTC.